This T cell receptor beta chain emerged from a study of blood T cells in healthy people across ages. Using a J-beta primer mix together with a sample-barcoded 5' primer, a second PCR was run for roughly 6 to 12 cycles. In TCRdb, the 5' RACE reads were re-called with MiXCR into one record per CDR3 protein. This table holds about 640,000 distinct CDR3 sequences, roughly 58% found once. Whole-study results and caveats: With naive T cell percentage, TCR beta diversity showed a strong correlation.

The V gene's germline CDR1 is LGHNA and CDR2 YSLEER. Trimming cost V 1 base and J 6 bases, with 14 bases left between them. The CDR3 is made up of 15 amino acids. On this clonotype: What it recognizes is unknown.

V and J are TRBV4-3 and TRBJ2-3, with D possibly matching TRBD2 (6 bases). The TCR was taken from a man in his 60s in good health. Sequenced material: blood. CDR3 sequence reads: CASSQAFGGFDTQYF. As DNA, the CDR3 is TGCGCCAGCAGCCAAGCGTTTGGGGGGTTTGATACGCAGTATTTT.